This T cell receptor (beta chain) stems from a study of blood T cell repertoires in COVID-19. About the research overall: Whether acute or convalescent, the COVID-19 samples came from the United States, Italy and Spain. The analysed material was cDNA or gDNA that came from T cells, B-cell-depleted T cells, or PBMCs.

V lost 4 bases and J 4 bases, leaving 15 bases between the germline ends. Germline CDR1 reads SGHNT; CDR2 reads YYREEE (reference sequence). The CDR3 loop spans 16 amino acids. Methods used by the authors: Using reference gene primer amplification, nucleated cell counts were estimated. Assay used: immunoSEQ multiplex PCR; TCRdb lists only in-frame clones, some missing. V, J and clone size derive from that table, while D and trimming were established from the DNA sequence. The sample has tens of thousands of clones; roughly 80% are singletons. This clonotype was sampled from a woman older than 75 with acute or convalescent COVID-19. Specimen: peripheral blood. V usage is TRBV5-4 and J usage is TRBJ1-6; D perhaps matches TRBD1 (6 bases). CDR3: CASSAIAGAYNSPLHF. The CDR3 DNA reads as TGTGCCAGCAGCGCCATCGCGGGGGCGTATAATTCACCCCTCCACTTT. Complete variable domain (other parts from reference TRBV5-4 and TRBJ1-6): ETGVTQSPTHLIKTRGQQVTLRCSSQSGHNTVSWYQQALGQGPQFIFQYYREEENGRGNFPPRFSGLQFPNYSSELNVNALELDDSALYLCASSAIAGAYNSPLHFGNGTRLTVT.